One sample yielded the 6 T cell receptor beta chains listed below, sequenced in a study of OX40 agonist ivuxolimab in advanced cancers. Repertoires were generated with immunoSEQ multiplex PCR, while TCRdb's copy carries only in-frame clones and drops some. The sample lists tens of thousands of clones, less than 90% occurring once. Here the sequenced sample was CD4+ or CD8+ T cells sorted from blood, taken in a trial of the OX40 agonist ivuxolimab. The receptors here all came from an adult with an advanced solid tumor such as melanoma, head and neck, liver or kidney cancer.

The rearrangement joins TRBV6-5 to TRBJ2-1, with 9 bases identical to TRBD1. The CDR3 consists of 15 residues. The germline gives CDR1 MNHEY, CDR2 SVGAGI. V gave up 5 bases and J gave up 6 bases; unmatched junction bases: 8. The CDR3 nucleotides read TGTGCCAGCAGTCCCACAGGGGGCGCGATCAATGAGCAGTTCTTC. Encoded protein: CASSPTGGAINEQFF.

The chain uses TRBV30 and TRBJ2-3, with a tentative D call TRBD2 (7 bases). The CDR3 has 16 amino acids. Per the germline V gene, CDR1 is GTSNPN and CDR2 is SVGIG (reference sequence). The V and J ends lost 8 bases and 2 bases respectively, with 23 bases between them. The CDR3 sequence: CAPRGKGGDITDTQYF. The DNA for the CDR3 is TGTGCCCCGAGGGGTAAAGGGGGGGACATCACAGATACGCAGTATTTT. The entire variable domain, with the rest obtained from reference TRBV30 and TRBJ2-3, is as follows: SQTIHQWPATLVQPVGSPLSLECTVEGTSNPNLYWYRQAAGRGLQLLFYSVGIGQISSEVPQNLSASRPQDRQFILSSKKLLLSDSGFYLCAPRGKGGDITDTQYFGPGTRLTVL.

In regard to this clone: Other DNA variants within this sample encode the same CDR3. The J gene is TRBJ1-5, the V gene TRBV30, with unresolved D. Trimming cost V 3 bases and J 0 bases, with 6 bases left between them. The CDR3 totals 13 residues. Germline CDR1 is GTSNPN and CDR2 is SVGIG (reference sequence). CDR3 bases: TGTGCCTGGAGCCTTAATAGCAATCAGCCCCAGCATTTT. As protein: CAWSLNSNQPQHF. The complete variable domain, with remaining parts taken from reference TRBV30 and TRBJ1-5, reads SQTIHQWPATLVQPVGSPLSLECTVEGTSNPNLYWYRQAAGRGLQLLFYSVGIGQISSEVPQNLSASRPQDRQFILSSKKLLLSDSGFYLCAWSLNSNQPQHFGDGTRLSIL.

This clone has more than one count but fewer than ten. V gene TRBV5-1 combines with J gene TRBJ2-7, with D unclear. CDR3 length: 15 amino acids. The germline CDR1 and CDR2 sequences are SGHRS and YFSETQ. V dropped 0 bases and J dropped 0 bases, with 10 bases sitting between them. CDR3 in amino acids: CASSLAAVSSYEQYF. The CDR3 DNA is TGCGCCAGCAGCTTGGCGGCGGTGAGCTCCTACGAGCAGTACTTC.

The rearrangement links TRBV2 to TRBJ1-3; D unclear. CDR1 is SNHLY, CDR2 FYNNEI, per germline. V was pared by 2 bases and J by 0 bases, with 5 bases between. This CDR3 has 14 amino acids. The CDR3 here is CASSERSSGNTIYF. Written as DNA, the CDR3 is TGTGCCAGCAGTGAACGAAGCTCTGGAAACACCATATATTTT.

The rearrangement uses TRBV5-5 and TRBJ1-4; 8 positions agree with TRBD1. This CDR3 contains 16 residues. Germline CDR1 and CDR2: SGHKS and YYEKEE (reference sequence). J lost 5 bases, V lost 0 bases, and 6 bases had no gene match. The chain's CDR3 is CASSLEAGGLNEKLFF. The CDR3 DNA sequence: TGTGCCAGCAGCTTGGAGGCAGGGGGCTTGAATGAAAAACTGTTTTTT.